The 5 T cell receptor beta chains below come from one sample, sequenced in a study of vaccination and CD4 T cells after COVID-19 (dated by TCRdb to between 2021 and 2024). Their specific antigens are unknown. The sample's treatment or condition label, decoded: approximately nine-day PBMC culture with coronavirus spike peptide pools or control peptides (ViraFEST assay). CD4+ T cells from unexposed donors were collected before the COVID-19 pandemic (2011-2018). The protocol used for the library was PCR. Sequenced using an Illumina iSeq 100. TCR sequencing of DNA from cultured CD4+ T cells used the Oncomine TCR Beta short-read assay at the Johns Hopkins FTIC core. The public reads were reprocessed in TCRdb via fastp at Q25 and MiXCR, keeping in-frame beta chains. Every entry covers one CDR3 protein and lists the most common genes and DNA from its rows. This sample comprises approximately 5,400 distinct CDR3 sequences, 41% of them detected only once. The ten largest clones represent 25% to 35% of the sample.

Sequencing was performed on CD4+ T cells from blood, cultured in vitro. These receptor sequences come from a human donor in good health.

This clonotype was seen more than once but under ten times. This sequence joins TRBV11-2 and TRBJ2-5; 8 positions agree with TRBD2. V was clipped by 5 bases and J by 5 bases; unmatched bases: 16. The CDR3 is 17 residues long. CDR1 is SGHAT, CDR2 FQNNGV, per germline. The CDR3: CASSPGVGGGRLETQYF. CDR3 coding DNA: TGTGCCAGCAGCCCCGGAGTCGGGGGGGGGAGATTGGAGACCCAGTACTTC.

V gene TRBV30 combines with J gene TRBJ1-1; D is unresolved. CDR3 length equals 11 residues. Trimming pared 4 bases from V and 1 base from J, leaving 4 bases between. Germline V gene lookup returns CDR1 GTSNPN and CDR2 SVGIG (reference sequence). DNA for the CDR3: TGTGCCTGGAAACAGAACACTGAAGCTTTCTTT. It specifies CAWKQNTEAFF. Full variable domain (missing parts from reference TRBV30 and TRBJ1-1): SQTIHQWPATLVQPVGSPLSLECTVEGTSNPNLYWYRQAAGRGLQLLFYSVGIGQISSEVPQNLSASRPQDRQFILSSKKLLLSDSGFYLCAWKQNTEAFFGQGTRLTVV.

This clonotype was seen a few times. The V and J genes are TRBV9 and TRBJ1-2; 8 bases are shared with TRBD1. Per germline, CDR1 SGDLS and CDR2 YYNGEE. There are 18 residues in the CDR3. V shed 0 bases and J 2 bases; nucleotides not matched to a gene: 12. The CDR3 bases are TGTGCCAGCAGCGTAGAGGGAGGGACAGGTCGGGGGAACTATGGCTACACCTTC. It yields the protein CASSVEGGTGRGNYGYTF.

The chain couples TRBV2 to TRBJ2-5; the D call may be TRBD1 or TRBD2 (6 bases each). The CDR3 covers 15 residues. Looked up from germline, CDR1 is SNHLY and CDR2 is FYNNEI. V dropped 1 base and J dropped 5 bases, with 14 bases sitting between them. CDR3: CASSEGGAPPETQYF. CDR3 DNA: TGTGCCAGCAGTGAAGGGGGGGCCCCCCCGGAGACCCAGTACTTC.

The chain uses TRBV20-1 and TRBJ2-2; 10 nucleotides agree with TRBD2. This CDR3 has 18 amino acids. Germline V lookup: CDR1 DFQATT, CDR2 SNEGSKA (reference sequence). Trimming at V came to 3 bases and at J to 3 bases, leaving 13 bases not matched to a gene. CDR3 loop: CSARYPGKLAGDTGELFF. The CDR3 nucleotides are TGCAGTGCTAGGTACCCCGGGAAGCTAGCGGGAGACACCGGGGAGCTGTTTTTT.